This TCR beta chain was retrieved from a study of T cells in women clearing cervical HPV infection. Germline CDR1 MNHEY, CDR2 SVGEGT. The CDR3 has 17 residues. With respect to this clone: The CDR3 end is not reached by the read, which stops 3 residues before it; the germline J gene fills it in.

The method was immunoSEQ multiplex PCR; TCRdb's version includes in-frame clones alone and lacks a portion of them. The sample has approximately 33,000 clones. The chain recombines TRBV6-2 or TRBV6-3 with TRBJ1-1, with a tentative D call TRBD1 (6 bases). The receptor comes from a woman aged 18 to 75 with a cervical HPV16 infection that either progressed to CIN3+ or cleared (not recorded which). The sequencing sample was made of blood buffy coat. CDR3 bases read: TGTGCCAGCAGTTACTCAAGACAGGAGTTAGCCAAAAACATT. Residues: CASSYSRQELAKNI. The CDR3, in full, reads CASSYSRQELAKNIAFF.